This record looks at one T cell receptor (beta chain) sequence and its context. This sample was taken from a study of T-cell reconstitution after alpha-beta-depleted transplantation in children. As it was prepared, the TCRbeta library received unique molecular identifiers. TCRdb redid the calling of the PCR reads with MiXCR, one entry per CDR3 protein. Of approximately 590,000 distinct CDR3 sequences listed, roughly a tenth were seen once; the top ten hold roughly 4%. With 4 bases clipped from V and 8 bases from J, the junction kept 5 bases outside the gene matches. CDR3 length equals 15 residues. Germline CDR1 reads SGHTA; CDR2 reads FQGTGA.

The chain is built from TRBV7-3 and TRBJ2-1, with 13 bases fitting TRBD2. Sequenced here: PBMCs from the stem cell graft donor, sampled from the stem cell graft. The origin of this receptor is a human donor who donated a stem cell graft to a child with acute myeloid leukemia. This CDR3 is CASSSGTSGTHEQFF. As DNA, the CDR3 is TGTGCCAGCAGCTCCGGGACTAGCGGGACGCATGAGCAGTTCTTC.